This entry lists 20 T cell receptor beta chains sequenced from one sample in a study of OX40 agonist ivuxolimab in advanced cancers. Clones were read by immunoSEQ multiplex PCR, and TCRdb kept only the in-frame ones, dropping some. The table has about 59,000 clones, around 92% seen once. Sample: CD4+ or CD8+ T cells sorted from blood, taken in a trial of the OX40 agonist ivuxolimab. The receptors were sampled from an adult with an advanced solid tumor such as melanoma, head and neck, liver or kidney cancer.

The chain couples TRBV30 to TRBJ2-4; TRBD2 agrees at 7 bases. V lost 0 bases, J lost 6 bases, and 8 bases stayed unmatched. The CDR3 runs 15 residues. Per germline, CDR1 GTSNPN and CDR2 SVGIG (reference sequence). The CDR3 sequence: CAWSVGSGLGNIQYF. DNA of the CDR3: TGTGCCTGGAGTGTAGGTAGCGGGCTAGGAAACATTCAGTACTTC.

The chain has TRBV15 and TRBJ2-1; 11 bases align to TRBD1. This CDR3 region has 14 residues. The germline V gene encodes CDR1 LNHNV and CDR2 YYDKDF (reference sequence). Trimming at V came to 4 bases and at J to 9 bases, leaving 5 bases not matched to a gene. The CDR3 DNA reads as TGTGCCACCAGCACCGGACAGGGGGCATTTGAGCAGTTCTTC. Protein product: CATSTGQGAFEQFF.

The chain uses TRBV5-6 and TRBJ2-3; D is undetermined. The CDR3 extends over 11 amino acids. The germline V gene has CDR1 SGHDT and CDR2 YYEEEE. Trimming removed 2 bases from V and 3 bases from J, with 1 base in between. In DNA form, the CDR3 reads TGTGCCAGCAGCTTAACAGATACGCAGTATTTT. It yields the protein CASSLTDTQYF.

The V gene is TRBV28, the J gene TRBJ1-2; tentative D call: TRBD1 (6 bases). Trimming cost V 6 bases and J 3 bases, with 14 bases left between them. The germline V gene encodes CDR1 MDHEN and CDR2 SYDVKM. The CDR3 extends over 14 amino acids. The CDR3 reads CASRETGSDYGYTF. The CDR3 coding sequence is TGTGCCAGCAGGGAAACAGGGTCGGACTATGGCTACACCTTC.

In its sample, this clone was seen once. The chain combines TRBV5-1 with TRBJ1-2; TRBD1 might be the D (5 bases). V was shortened by 0 bases and J by 3 bases, with 12 bases between the two germline ends. Germline V CDR1 and CDR2: SGHRS, YFSETQ. This CDR3 is 15 amino acids long. The CDR3 coding sequence is TGCGCCAGCAGCTTGGGAAAGGGAGGGGACTATGGCTACACCTTC. Protein: CASSLGKGGDYGYTF.

The chain joins TRBV27 to TRBJ1-5; D gene uncertain. Trimming cost V 6 bases and J 5 bases, with 14 bases left between them. The length of the CDR3 is 14 residues. Looked up from germline, CDR1 is MNHEY and CDR2 is SMNVEV (reference sequence). The CDR3 bases are TGTGCCAGCAGCAATCGGAGGGCCGATCAGCCCCAGCATTTT. It specifies CASSNRRADQPQHF.

The chain uses TRBV28 and TRBJ1-5; D is unresolved. Trimming took off 1 base at V and 1 base at J, with 11 bases between the two ends. The CDR3 loop spans 16 amino acids. Germline values: CDR1 MDHEN, CDR2 SYDVKM. DNA of the CDR3: TGTGCCAGCAGTTTATTGGGAGGGTTCAGCAATCAGCCCCAGCATTTT. As protein: CASSLLGGFSNQPQHF.

V is TRBV7-2 and J is TRBJ1-5; D is uncertain. CDR1 is SGHTA and CDR2 is FQGNSA in the germline V gene. V was shortened by 1 base and J by 2 bases, with 15 bases between the two germline ends. CDR3 length: 17 amino acids. Here the CDR3 reads CASSLDVRGGGNQPQHF. The CDR3, as DNA: TGTGCCAGCAGCTTAGACGTTCGGGGTGGGGGCAATCAGCCCCAGCATTTT. Filled out from reference TRBV7-2 and TRBJ1-5, the complete variable domain reads GAGVSQSPSNKVTEKGKDVELRCDPISGHTALYWYRQSLGQGLEFLIYFQGNSAPDKSGLPSDRFSAERTGGSVSTLTIQRTQQEDSAVYLCASSLDVRGGGNQPQHFGDGTRLSIL.

This rearrangement joins TRBV19 to TRBJ2-3; D not certain. The V gene's germline CDR1 is LNHDA and CDR2 SQIVND (reference sequence). V shed 8 bases and J shed 1 base, with 7 bases lying between them. The CDR3 is 12 residues long. In DNA form, the CDR3 reads TGTGCCAGTGCCCTAGGCACAGATACGCAGTATTTT. This gives the protein CASALGTDTQYF. Complete variable domain (other parts from reference TRBV19 and TRBJ2-3): DGGITQSPKYLFRKEGQNVTLSCEQNLNHDAMYWYRQDPGQGLRLIYYSQIVNDFQKGDIAEGYSVSREKKESFPLTVTSAQKNPTAFYLCASALGTDTQYFGPGTRLTVL.

The V and J genes are TRBV14 and TRBJ2-7; 9 nucleotides line up with TRBD1. Germline lookup yields CDR1 SGHDN and CDR2 FVKESK. V was pared by 2 bases and J by 2 bases, with 7 bases of the junction left unmatched. The CDR3 length is 16 residues. The CDR3 loop is CASSQRAQGAPYEQYF. The CDR3, as DNA: TGTGCCAGCAGCCAAAGGGCACAGGGGGCCCCCTACGAGCAGTACTTC.

The chain carries TRBV5-6 and TRBJ2-5; no clear D. The CDR3 has 16 residues. V lost 1 base, J lost 0 bases, and 13 bases lay in between. From germline, CDR1 is SGHDT and CDR2 YYEEEE. The CDR3 is CASSLSGQAYQETQYF. Here the CDR3 DNA reads TGTGCCAGCAGCTTGTCCGGGCAGGCGTACCAAGAGACCCAGTACTTC.

Of note for this clone: This sample includes further DNA sequences coding for the same CDR3. V and J are TRBV11-2 and TRBJ1-2; the D gene is possibly TRBD1 (5 bases). The germline gives CDR1 SGHAT, CDR2 FQNNGV. With 1 base removed from V and 1 base from J, the gap between germline ends came to 7 bases. This CDR3 comprises 14 residues. This CDR3 is CASSLVGGNYGYTF. The CDR3 DNA is TGTGCCAGCAGCTTAGTGGGGGGTAACTATGGCTACACCTTC. The full variable domain, its missing parts supplied by reference TRBV11-2 and TRBJ1-2, is EAGVAQSPRYKIIEKRQSVAFWCNPISGHATLYWYQQILGQGPKLLIQFQNNGVVDDSQLPKDRFSAERLKGVDSTLKIQPAKLEDSAVYLCASSLVGGNYGYTFGSGTRLTVV.

V and J are TRBV27 and TRBJ1-2; no clear D. CDR1 and CDR2 (germline): MNHEY, SMNVEV (reference sequence). CDR3 length: 15 residues. The germline V and J ends were trimmed by 0 bases and 2 bases, with 10 bases remaining between them. The CDR3 region is CASSLSYGGNYGYTF. The CDR3 coding sequence is TGTGCCAGCAGTTTATCGTATGGAGGAAACTATGGCTACACCTTC.

This clone has just a few counts. The V call is TRBV30, the J call TRBJ1-1; unclear D gene. V shed 0 bases and J shed 8 bases, with 10 bases lying between them. Germline loops: CDR1 GTSNPN, CDR2 SVGIG (reference sequence). The CDR3 sequence is 12 residues long. CDR3 in amino acids: CAWSVLVGEAFF. CDR3 sequence (DNA): TGTGCCTGGAGTGTATTGGTAGGGGAAGCTTTCTTT.

This chain connects TRBV4-1 to TRBJ1-5; 8 positions agree with TRBD1. CDR1 and CDR2 from the germline V gene are MGHRA and YSYEKL. The CDR3 loop spans 15 amino acids. V was clipped by 3 bases and J by 0 bases; unmatched bases: 1. CDR3 loop: CASSHTGGSNQPQHF. CDR3 DNA sequence: TGCGCCAGCAGCCATACAGGGGGTAGCAATCAGCCCCAGCATTTT.

This clone was seen a single time. The chain couples TRBV6-1 to TRBJ2-3; perhaps TRBD2 as D (6 bases). Trimming shortened V by 3 bases and J by 7 bases, and 20 bases separated the two germline ends. The length of the CDR3 is 16 residues. From germline, CDR1 is MNHNS and CDR2 SASEGT. The CDR3 DNA reads as TGTGCCAGCAGTGATATAGCGGAAGGGGTCCGGCATACGCAGTATTTT. Translating gives CASSDIAEGVRHTQYF.

This chain links TRBV5-4 with TRBJ2-1, with a tentative D call TRBD2 (5 bases). The CDR3 is 15 residues long. Trimming removed 1 base at V and 4 bases at J, with 12 bases between. Germline CDR1 SGHNT, CDR2 YYREEE (reference sequence). CDR3 coding DNA: TGTGCCAGCAGCTTGATGACTACCTTTTACAATGAGCAGTTCTTC. Translated: CASSLMTTFYNEQFF.

This clone was seen a handful of times. The chain joins TRBV30 to TRBJ1-4; perhaps TRBD1 as D (5 bases). The germline V gene has CDR1 GTSNPN and CDR2 SVGIG (reference sequence). There are 11 residues in the CDR3. V lost 4 bases, J lost 5 bases, and 5 bases lay in between. Written as DNA, the CDR3 is TGTGCCTGGACAGGGAATGAAAAACTGTTTTTT. Translation gives CAWTGNEKLFF.

The chain links TRBV4-2 to TRBJ2-1, with D uncertain. The CDR3 extends over 13 amino acids. The germline V and J ends were trimmed by 1 base and 7 bases, with 8 bases remaining between them. The V gene's germline CDR1 is LGHNA and CDR2 YNFKEQ. Here the CDR3 reads CASSQVLRNEQFF. CDR3 DNA: TGTGCCAGCAGCCAAGTATTGAGAAATGAGCAGTTCTTC.

The rearrangement links TRBV10-3 to TRBJ2-5; TRBD2 might be the D (6 bases). Germline V gene sequence: CDR1 ENHRY, CDR2 SYGVKD. There are 16 residues in the CDR3. The V and J ends lost 2 bases and 5 bases respectively, with 18 bases between them. CDR3: CAISEQEGRWGETQYF. CDR3 DNA sequence: TGTGCCATCAGTGAGCAGGAGGGGCGTTGGGGGGAGACCCAGTACTTC.